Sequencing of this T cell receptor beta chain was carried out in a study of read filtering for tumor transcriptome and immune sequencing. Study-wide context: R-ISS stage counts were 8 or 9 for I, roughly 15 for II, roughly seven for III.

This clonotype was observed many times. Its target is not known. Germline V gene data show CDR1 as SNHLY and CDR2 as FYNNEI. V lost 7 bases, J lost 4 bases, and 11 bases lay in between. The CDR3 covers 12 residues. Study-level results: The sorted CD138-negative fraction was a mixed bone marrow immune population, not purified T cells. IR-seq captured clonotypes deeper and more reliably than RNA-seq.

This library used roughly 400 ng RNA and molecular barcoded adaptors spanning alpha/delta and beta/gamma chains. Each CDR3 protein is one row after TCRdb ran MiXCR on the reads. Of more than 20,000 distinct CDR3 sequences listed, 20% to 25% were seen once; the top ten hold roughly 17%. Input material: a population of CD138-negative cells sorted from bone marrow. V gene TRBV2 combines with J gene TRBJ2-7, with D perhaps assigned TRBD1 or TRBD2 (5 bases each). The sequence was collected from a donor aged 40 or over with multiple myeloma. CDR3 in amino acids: CASNGEGYEQYF. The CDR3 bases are TGTGCCAGCAACGGAGAGGGGTACGAGCAGTACTTC. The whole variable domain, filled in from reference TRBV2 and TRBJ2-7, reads EPEVTQTPSHQVTQMGQEVILRCVPISNHLYFYWYRQILGQKVEFLVSFYNNEISEKSEIFDDQFSVERPDGSNFTLKIRSTKLEDSAMYFCASNGEGYEQYFGPGTRLTVT.